This passage covers 31 T cell receptor beta chains from one sample sequenced in a study of fetal regulatory T cell absence and autoimmunity (dated by TCRdb to between 2016 and 2019). Libraries were constructed by the immunoSEQ multiplex PCR assay. TCRdb's version of the immuneACCESS table is confined to in-frame rearrangements and falls short of the full clone set. An unresolved V gene accounts for under half of the shortfall where checked; the remainder is of unknown origin. In this sample the table shows 95,000 to 100,000 clones, approximately 75% of which occur a single time. The top ten clones comprise roughly 2% of the sample. The sequencing input was pancreas tissue. Every receptor here comes from a male donor with IPEX syndrome.

The rearrangement uses TRBV6-1 and TRBJ2-2, with TRBD2 matching over 10 bases. The CDR3 has 17 residues. CDR1 and CDR2 from the germline V gene are MNHNS and SASEGT. Trimming at V came to 4 bases and at J to 0 bases, leaving 5 bases not matched to a gene. In nucleotides, the CDR3 is TGTGCCAGCAGTGGTCGACTAGCGGGTGCGAACACCGGGGAGCTGTTTTTT. Translating it yields CASSGRLAGANTGELFF.

This clone was found once. The J gene is TRBJ2-7, the V gene TRBV4-1, with TRBD2 matching 9 bases. In germline, CDR1 is MGHRA, CDR2 YSYEKL. CDR3 length equals 14 residues. V trimming: 4 bases; J trimming: 6 bases; junction bases outside the gene matches: 7. The CDR3 DNA follows: TGCGCCAGCAGCCGCTTTAGCGGGGGTAGCGAGCAGTACTTC. Translating gives CASSRFSGGSEQYF.

The rearrangement joins TRBV2 to TRBJ2-4; 13 nucleotides agree with TRBD2. This CDR3 is 17 amino acids long. Unmatched junction bases numbered 4, after V lost 5 bases and J lost 0 bases. CDR1 and CDR2 (germline): SNHLY, FYNNEI. The CDR3 protein is CASSSTSGGRAKNIQYF. Written as DNA, the CDR3 is TGTGCCAGCAGTTCGACTAGCGGGGGGCGAGCCAAAAACATTCAGTACTTC.

The CDR3 DNA reads as TGTGCCAGCTGCCAGGGGTCCCTTAATGAAAAACTGTTTTTT. Amino acids: CASCQGSLNEKLFF. This chain links TRBV19 with TRBJ1-4; a weak D match, TRBD1 (6 bases). Trimming removed 9 bases from V and 4 bases from J, with 15 bases in between. The germline gives CDR1 LNHDA, CDR2 SQIVND (reference sequence). CDR3 length equals 14 residues.

This clone was observed many times. J is TRBJ1-1 and V is TRBV6-5; 7 bases fit TRBD1. CDR1 and CDR2 (germline): MNHEY, SVGAGI. V trimming: 5 bases; J trimming: 0 bases; junction bases outside the gene matches: 3. This CDR3 has 14 residues. The CDR3 DNA reads TGTGCCAGCAGTCCACAGGGGATGAACACTGAAGCTTTCTTT. It codes for CASSPQGMNTEAFF.

The gene calls are TRBV30 and TRBJ2-5; the match to TRBD1 covers 10 bases. The CDR3 is 14 residues long. V was clipped by 1 base and J by 5 bases; unmatched bases: 4. Germline-derived CDR1 and CDR2 are GTSNPN and SVGIG (reference sequence). CDR3 sequence reads: CAWSAWTGGETQYF. The CDR3 DNA sequence: TGTGCCTGGAGTGCCTGGACAGGGGGGGAGACCCAGTACTTC. The variable domain in full, completed from reference TRBV30 and TRBJ2-5, reads SQTIHQWPATLVQPVGSPLSLECTVEGTSNPNLYWYRQAAGRGLQLLFYSVGIGQISSEVPQNLSASRPQDRQFILSSKKLLLSDSGFYLCAWSAWTGGETQYFGPGTRLLVL.

Only a few counts were recorded for this clone. This rearrangement joins TRBV5-5 to TRBJ1-2; tentative D call: TRBD1 (6 bases). The length of the CDR3 is 15 residues. Trimming stripped 5 bases from V and 2 bases from J, with 16 bases between. Per the germline V gene, CDR1 is SGHKS and CDR2 is YYEKEE (reference sequence). CDR3 loop: CASRRFEGVNYGYTF. The CDR3 DNA reads as TGTGCCAGCAGGCGATTCGAGGGGGTAAACTATGGCTACACCTTC.

The CDR3 DNA sequence: TGTGCCAGCAGGACTAGCGGTGACAATGAGCAGTTCTTC. Translating it yields CASRTSGDNEQFF. The chain is built from TRBV7-6 and TRBJ2-1; TRBD2 matches at 9 bases. CDR1 is SGHVS and CDR2 is FNYEAQ in the germline V gene. V lost 6 bases, J lost 5 bases, and 2 bases stayed unmatched. The CDR3 spans 13 residues.

J is TRBJ1-2 and V is TRBV2; 10 bases are shared with TRBD1. V lost 9 bases, J lost 4 bases, and 5 bases stayed unmatched. Germline lookup yields CDR1 SNHLY and CDR2 FYNNEI. The CDR3 has 13 amino acids. The CDR3 bases are TGTGCCAGTACTCGGGACAGGGGCTATGGCTACACCTTC. Protein product: CASTRDRGYGYTF. Using reference TRBV2 and TRBJ1-2 for the parts outside the CDR3, the full variable domain is EPEVTQTPSHQVTQMGQEVILRCVPISNHLYFYWYRQILGQKVEFLVSFYNNEISEKSEIFDDQFSVERPDGSNFTLKIRSTKLEDSAMYFCASTRDRGYGYTFGSGTRLTVV.

The genes are TRBV10-1 and TRBJ1-6; D possibly corresponds to TRBD1 (5 bases). CDR1 and CDR2 (germline): WNHNN, SYGVQD (reference sequence). Trimming cost V 2 bases and J 4 bases, with 15 bases left between them. The CDR3 contains 17 residues. The CDR3 region has the DNA TGCGCCAGCAGTGAGGAGGTGCCGGGACCTTATAATTCACCCCTCCACTTT. It codes for CASSEEVPGPYNSPLHF.

V is TRBV7-9 and J is TRBJ2-1, with D possibly being TRBD1 or TRBD2 (5 bases each). The CDR3 is 18 amino acids. V lost 5 bases to trimming and J lost 0 bases, with 20 bases between them. Germline lookup yields CDR1 SEHNR and CDR2 FQNEAQ (reference sequence). Here the CDR3 DNA reads TGTGCCAGCAGCCTAGGGGACCGAATCTGGAGCTCCTACAATGAGCAGTTCTTC. Amino acid sequence: CASSLGDRIWSSYNEQFF.

This clone was counted only a few times. The chain links TRBV29-1 to TRBJ1-1; the match to TRBD1 covers 12 bases. Losses at the gene ends were 3 bases for V and 8 bases for J; bases not matched to a gene: 7. This CDR3 comprises 14 residues. Germline values: CDR1 SQVTM, CDR2 ANQGSEA. The CDR3 DNA sequence: TGCAGCGTTGATCCCGGGACAGGGGGCCGGGAAGCTTTCTTT. It is translated as CSVDPGTGGREAFF. The complete variable domain, with remaining parts taken from reference TRBV29-1 and TRBJ1-1, reads SAVISQKPSRDICQRGTSLTIQCQVDSQVTMMFWYRQQPGQSLTLIATANQGSEATYESGFVIDKFPISRPNLTFSTLTVSNMSPEDSSIYLCSVDPGTGGREAFFGQGTRLTVV.

The chain is built from TRBV27 and TRBJ2-1, with TRBD2 matching over 9 bases. V trimming: 5 bases; J trimming: 1 base; junction bases outside the gene matches: 9. Germline loops: CDR1 MNHEY, CDR2 SMNVEV (reference sequence). This CDR3 is 17 amino acids long. CDR3 sequence (DNA): TGTGCCAGCAGTCCCCTGGCGGGGGGGCGGTCCTACAATGAGCAGTTCTTC. Its protein is CASSPLAGGRSYNEQFF.

The rearrangement uses TRBV18 and TRBJ2-7, with 8 bases lining up with TRBD1. The junction had 5 bases not matched to a gene; V was cut back by 6 bases and J by 4 bases. CDR1 is KGHSH and CDR2 is LQKENI in the germline V gene. The CDR3 is made up of 13 amino acids. Here the CDR3 DNA reads TGTGCCAGCTCCCTGACAGGGGAATACGAGCAGTACTTC. Its translation: CASSLTGEYEQYF.

The chain couples TRBV30 to TRBJ2-3, with 7 bases fitting TRBD2. Germline V CDR1 and CDR2: GTSNPN, SVGIG (reference sequence). V shed 0 bases and J 5 bases; nucleotides not matched to a gene: 5. The CDR3 is 14 residues long. CDR3 sequence (DNA): TGTGCCTGGAGTGTACGAGTAGCGGGAGATACGCAGTATTTT. It encodes CAWSVRVAGDTQYF. Full variable domain (missing parts from reference TRBV30 and TRBJ2-3): SQTIHQWPATLVQPVGSPLSLECTVEGTSNPNLYWYRQAAGRGLQLLFYSVGIGQISSEVPQNLSASRPQDRQFILSSKKLLLSDSGFYLCAWSVRVAGDTQYFGPGTRLTVL.

V usage is TRBV11-2 and J usage is TRBJ2-7, with unresolved D. Trimming stripped 0 bases from V and 1 base from J, with 13 bases between. This CDR3 is built from 16 residues. The germline V gene has CDR1 SGHAT and CDR2 FQNNGV. The CDR3 region is CASSLDQSDKSYEQYF. The CDR3 nucleotides are TGTGCCAGCAGCTTAGATCAAAGTGACAAATCCTACGAGCAGTACTTC.

As DNA, the CDR3 is TGTGCCAGCAGTTGGGGAGTGAGGTATTCACCCCTCCACTTT. Its protein product is CASSWGVRYSPLHF. This chain links TRBV27 with TRBJ1-6; D remains ambiguous. V gave up 4 bases and J gave up 8 bases, with 12 bases separating them. The CDR3 is 14 amino acids. Germline CDR1 MNHEY, CDR2 SMNVEV (reference sequence).

CDR3 loop: CASSRSPRTDTQYF. The DNA of the CDR3 is TGTGCCAGCTCACGGTCCCCTCGTACAGATACGCAGTATTTT. This rearrangement joins TRBV18 to TRBJ2-3, with D hard to call. There are 14 residues in the CDR3. Germline V gives CDR1 KGHSH, CDR2 LQKENI. With 4 bases removed from V and 3 bases from J, the gap between germline ends came to 11 bases. Together with reference TRBV18 and TRBJ2-3, the CDR3 gives the full variable domain: NAGVMQNPRHLVRRRGQEARLRCSPMKGHSHVYWYRQLPEEGLKFMVYLQKENIIDESGMPKERFSAEFPKEGPSILRIQQVVRGDSAAYFCASSRSPRTDTQYFGPGTRLTVL.

The rearrangement joins TRBV4-2 to TRBJ2-1; TRBD2 matches 11 bases. Losses at the gene ends were 1 base for V and 6 bases for J; bases not matched to a gene: 11. Germline values: CDR1 LGHNA, CDR2 YNFKEQ. CDR3 length: 18 amino acids. The CDR3 protein is CASSQGFELAGEGNEQFF. The CDR3 DNA reads TGTGCCAGCAGCCAAGGGTTTGAACTAGCGGGAGAAGGCAATGAGCAGTTCTTC.

In this sample, this clone turned up once. The chain couples TRBV7-2 to TRBJ2-7; possible D gene TRBD2, 5 bases. This CDR3 is 15 amino acids long. Trimming took 2 bases from V and 6 from J, leaving 17 bases between them. The germline V gene has CDR1 SGHTA and CDR2 FQGNSA. CDR3: CASSLTPSFLFEQYF. DNA of the CDR3: TGTGCCAGCAGCTTAACGCCTAGCTTTCTTTTCGAGCAGTACTTC.

The rearrangement uses TRBV6-1 and TRBJ2-5, with 14 bases lining up with TRBD2. The CDR3 has 18 amino acids. Per germline, CDR1 MNHNS and CDR2 SASEGT. Trimming cost V 4 bases and J 5 bases; bases outside gene matches: 12. CDR3 loop: CASSGRGLAGGILETQYF. CDR3 bases: TGTGCCAGCAGTGGCAGAGGACTAGCGGGGGGTATCTTGGAGACCCAGTACTTC.

The count of this clone is one. The V and J genes are TRBV7-9 and TRBJ2-7; TRBD1 agrees at 7 bases. V was clipped by 0 bases and J by 3 bases; unmatched bases: 5. The germline V gene encodes CDR1 SEHNR and CDR2 FQNEAQ (reference sequence). The CDR3 length is 15 residues. The CDR3 region has the DNA TGTGCCAGCAGCTTAGCGGGGGCAGGGGGCTACGAGCAGTACTTC. Translating it yields CASSLAGAGGYEQYF.

This clone was seen more than once but under ten times. The chain carries TRBV19 and TRBJ1-2; the D gene is possibly TRBD1 (5 bases). V was pared by 2 bases and J by 7 bases, with 17 bases between. This CDR3 region has 15 residues. Germline CDR1 reads LNHDA; CDR2 reads SQIVND (reference sequence). The CDR3 loop reads CASSITGTGFSGYTF. DNA of the CDR3: TGTGCCAGTAGTATAACCGGGACGGGGTTTTCTGGCTACACCTTC.

This clone appeared once. The chain combines TRBV18 with TRBJ2-7; 11 nucleotides agree with TRBD2. CDR1 and CDR2 (germline): KGHSH, LQKENI. The ends lost 3 bases at V and 4 bases at J; junction bases unmatched: 2. The CDR3 has 14 amino acids. The CDR3, as DNA: TGTGCCAGCTCACCGACTAGCGGGAAATACGAGCAGTACTTC. It translates to CASSPTSGKYEQYF. Full variable domain (missing parts from reference TRBV18 and TRBJ2-7): NAGVMQNPRHLVRRRGQEARLRCSPMKGHSHVYWYRQLPEEGLKFMVYLQKENIIDESGMPKERFSAEFPKEGPSILRIQQVVRGDSAAYFCASSPTSGKYEQYFGPGTRLTVT.

The chain joins TRBV30 to TRBJ1-6; the D is unclear. Trimming pared 0 bases from V and 0 bases from J, leaving 12 bases between. The length of the CDR3 is 17 residues. Germline V lookup: CDR1 GTSNPN, CDR2 SVGIG (reference sequence). The CDR3 sequence: CAWSVVGRSSYNSPLHF. The CDR3 coding sequence is TGTGCCTGGAGTGTAGTGGGCAGAAGCTCCTATAATTCACCCCTCCACTTT.

CDR3: CASSLGAGGFTDTQYF. The CDR3 nucleotides read TGTGCCAGCAGCTTGGGAGCGGGGGGTTTCACAGATACGCAGTATTTT. The chain uses TRBV5-6 and TRBJ2-3; 9 positions agree with TRBD2. The CDR3 totals 16 residues. The V gene's germline CDR1 is SGHDT and CDR2 YYEEEE. With 0 bases clipped from V and 2 bases from J, the junction kept 4 bases outside the gene matches.

The chain joins TRBV12-2 to TRBJ1-2. TRBV12-2 is flagged as a pseudogene. This CDR3 spans 14 amino acids. CDR3 DNA: TGTGCAAGTCGCTTAAGAGGTGGGTCTCCGGGCTACACCTTC. It specifies CASRLRGGSPGYTF.

This chain uses TRBV12-1 with TRBJ2-2. TRBV12-1 has pseudogene status. The CDR3 has 16 amino acids. The CDR3 nucleotides read TGTGCCAGCAGCTCGACGGGACGCCCGAACACCGGGGAGCTGTTTTTT. Translated: CASSSTGRPNTGELFF.

The V and J genes are TRBV25-1 and TRBJ1-6; D not resolved. CDR1 is MGHDK and CDR2 is SYGVNS in the germline V gene. The CDR3 totals 15 residues. Deletions cut 1 base from V and 7 bases from J, with 11 bases between. The CDR3 is CASSEWSDRNSPLHF. In DNA form, the CDR3 reads TGTGCCAGCAGTGAATGGTCTGATAGAAATTCACCCCTCCACTTT.

The chain combines TRBV6-5 with TRBJ2-1; tentatively, D is TRBD2 (6 bases). The CDR3 covers 13 residues. Germline loops: CDR1 MNHEY, CDR2 SVGAGI. V lost 7 bases to trimming and J lost 4 bases, with 11 bases between them. The DNA of the CDR3 is TGTGCCAGCACCACACGGGGGTACAATGAGCAGTTCTTC. It encodes CASTTRGYNEQFF.

The chain has TRBV2 and TRBJ2-3, with 11 bases fitting TRBD2. The CDR3 loop spans 16 amino acids. Trimming at V came to 6 bases and at J to 5 bases, leaving 10 bases not matched to a gene. Germline V lookup: CDR1 SNHLY, CDR2 FYNNEI. Here the CDR3 reads CASRVLAGGPKDTQYF. The CDR3 bases are TGTGCCAGCAGGGTGTTAGCGGGGGGGCCAAAAGATACGCAGTATTTT.